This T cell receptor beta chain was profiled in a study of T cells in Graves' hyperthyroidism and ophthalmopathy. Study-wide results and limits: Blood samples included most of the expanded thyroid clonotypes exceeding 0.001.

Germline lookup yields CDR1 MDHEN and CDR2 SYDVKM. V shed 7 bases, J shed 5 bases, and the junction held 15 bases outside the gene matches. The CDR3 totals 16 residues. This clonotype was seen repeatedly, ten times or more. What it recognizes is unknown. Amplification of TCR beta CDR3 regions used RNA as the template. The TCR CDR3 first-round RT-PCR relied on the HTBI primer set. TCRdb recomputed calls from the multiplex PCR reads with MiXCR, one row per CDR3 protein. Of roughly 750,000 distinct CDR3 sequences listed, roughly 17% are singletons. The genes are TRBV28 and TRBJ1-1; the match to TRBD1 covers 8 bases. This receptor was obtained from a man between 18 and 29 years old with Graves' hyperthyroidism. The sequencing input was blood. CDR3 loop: CASTMPRTGLNTEAFF. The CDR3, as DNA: TGTGCCAGCACCATGCCGCGGACAGGGCTTAATACTGAAGCTTTCTTT.